The entry below describes one TCR beta chain. Antigen: not known. The data originate from a study of circulating and synovial CD4+ cells in juvenile arthritis. Study results and limitations: These blood cells shared more CDR3 sequences with synovium than bulk blood. CPL versus bulk CD4 samples: T cell genome counts differed by at least an order of magnitude. Measured synovium overlap likely understates the true shared repertoire. Diversity here was lower than in bulk blood CD4 cells.

J gave up 10 bases and V 4 bases, and 5 bases lay outside the gene matches. The CDR3 length is 15 residues. Germline lookup yields CDR1 SGHRS and CDR2 YFSETQ. Sequenced by immunoSEQ multiplex PCR; TCRdb stores in-frame clones only, minus some. In the table there are under 40,000 clones, 80% to 95% of which are singletons. The chain links TRBV5-1 to TRBJ2-1; 16 positions agree with TRBD2. The sample comprised CD4+ T cells from blood. This receptor was identified in a human donor with juvenile idiopathic arthritis. The DNA for the CDR3 is TGCGCCAGCAGCCTGGGACTAGCGGGAGGGGGGGAGCAGTTCTTC. Translation gives CASSLGLAGGGEQFF. The full variable domain, in which reference TRBV5-1 and TRBJ2-1 provide the parts outside the CDR3, is KAGVTQTPRYLIKTRGQQVTLSCSPISGHRSVSWYQQTPGQGLQFLFEYFSETQRNKGNFPGRFSGRQFSNSRSEMNVSTLELGDSALYLCASSLGLAGGGEQFFGPGTRLTVL.